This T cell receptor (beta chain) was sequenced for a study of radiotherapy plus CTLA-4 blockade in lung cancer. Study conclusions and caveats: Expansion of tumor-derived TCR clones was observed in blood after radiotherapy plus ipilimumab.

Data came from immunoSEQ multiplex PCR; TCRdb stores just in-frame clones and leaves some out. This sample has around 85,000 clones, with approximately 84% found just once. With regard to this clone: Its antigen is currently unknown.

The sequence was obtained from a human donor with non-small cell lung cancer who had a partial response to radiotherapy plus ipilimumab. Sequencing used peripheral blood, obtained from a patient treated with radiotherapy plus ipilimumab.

The CDR3 nucleotides are TGCAGCATCAGGGAGGCACACGAGCAGTACGTC. The encoded protein is CSIREAHEQYV. The chain joins TRBV29-1 to TRBJ2-7; perhaps TRBD2 as D (6 bases). Germline V gene data show CDR1 as SQVTM and CDR2 as ANQGSEA. The CDR3 runs to 11 residues. V lost 8 bases to trimming and J lost 5 bases, with 13 bases between them.